This T cell receptor beta chain was identified during a study of T-cell memory formation after mild COVID-19. This clonotype was detected a few times. A read error may produce the germline difference seen at one junction end. Germline V lookup: CDR1 SGHRS, CDR2 YFSETQ. The CDR3 is 13 amino acids. TCRdb reprocessed the 5' RACE reads via MiXCR and lists one record per CDR3 protein. The table has fewer than 450,000 distinct CDR3 sequences, less than 25% seen once. Sequencing was performed on PBMCs or a T cell subset sorted from them (not recorded which). This chain uses TRBV5-1 with TRBJ2-7, with TRBD1 matching over 7 bases. The sequence was obtained from an adult woman who had mild COVID-19 (a few samples of this study predate the infection). Cell type and time point are not known. The CDR3 DNA follows: TGCGCCAGCAGCTTGACAGGGGACACCAGCGAGAACTTC. Its protein product is CASSLTGDTSENF.